Listed below are T cell receptor beta chains from one sample, sequenced in a study of T-cell reconstitution after alpha-beta-depleted transplantation in children. MiXCR, applied by TCRdb to the PCR reads, yields one record per CDR3 protein. The data show approximately 500,000 distinct CDR3 sequences, with over 9.5% seen just once and around 2% held by the top ten. This specimen consisted of PBMCs, obtained before TCRalphabeta/CD19-depleted stem cell transplant. The receptors were gathered from a child aged 2 to 15 with inherited bone marrow failure, due to receive a stem cell transplant. Each CDR3 is given with its conserved first and last residue. D genes are given only for firm matches. Clone size is stated in some rows and not others, as once, few, many or a class when expanded.

size,J,V,D,CDR3,DNA
many,TRBJ2-7,TRBV27,TRBD2,CASSPGLAVYEQYF,TGTGCCAGCAGTCCCGGACTAGCGGTCTACGAGCAGTACTTC
many,TRBJ1-1,TRBV5-6,TRBD1,CASSLVPDREAFF,TGTGCCAGCAGCTTGGTCCCGGACAGGGAGGCTTTCTTT
.,TRBJ2-3,TRBV19,TRBD2,CASSMEAGGVPDTQYF,TGTGCCAGTAGTATGGAAGCGGGGGGGGTCCCAGATACGCAGTATTTT
many,TRBJ2-1,TRBV10-2,.,CASSPRNGYNEQFF,TGCGCCAGCAGCCCGAGAAACGGGTACAATGAGCAGTTCTTC
many,TRBJ2-5,TRBV29-1,TRBD2,CSVPKGRGEETQYF,TGCAGCGTCCCCAAGGGGCGGGGGGAAGAGACCCAGTACTTC
many,TRBJ2-1,TRBV24-1,.,CATSDLGRDNEQFF,TGTGCCACCAGTGATTTGGGGCGGGACAATGAGCAGTTCTTC
many,TRBJ2-7,TRBV20-1,.,CSAETRTGYEQYF,TGCAGTGCCGAAACTCGGACCGGCTACGAGCAGTACTTC
many,TRBJ1-4,TRBV2,.,CASSQTEEKLFF,TGTGCCAGCAGTCAAACTGAGGAAAAACTGTTTTTT
many,TRBJ2-1,TRBV21-1,.,CASSSGLAGVEFF,TGTGCCAGCTCCTCGGGACTAGCGGGAGTGGAGTTCTTC
.,TRBJ2-7,TRBV3-1,.,CASSIPGEGESYEQYF,TGTGCCAGCAGCATCCCCGGGGAGGGGGAATCCTACGAGCAGTACTTC
many,TRBJ2-7,TRBV27,TRBD2,CASSLGNGVPGGEQYF,TGTGCCAGCAGTTTAGGGAATGGGGTGCCGGGGGGCGAGCAGTACTTC
.,TRBJ2-3,TRBV5-4,.,CASSRGGGEGTDTQYF,TGTGCCAGCAGCCGTGGGGGTGGAGAGGGCACAGATACGCAGTATTTT
many,TRBJ2-1,TRBV10-2,TRBD1,CASSPGTGGRNGEQFF,TGCGCCAGCAGTCCCGGGACAGGGGGGAGGAACGGTGAGCAGTTCTTC
.,TRBJ2-5,TRBV5-4,.,CASSLEGPGVGYQETQYF,TGTGCCAGCAGCTTGGAGGGCCCAGGGGTCGGGTACCAAGAGACCCAGTACTTC
.,TRBJ2-1,TRBV29-1,.,CSVVDPIQRAYNEQFF,TGCAGCGTTGTGGACCCGATACAGCGGGCTTACAATGAGCAGTTCTTC
few,TRBJ2-7,TRBV4-2,TRBD1,CASSQDNRQGYEQYF,TGTGCCAGCAGCCAAGATAACAGACAGGGCTACGAGCAGTACTTC
.,TRBJ2-4,TRBV7-2,.,CASSLSRGSKNIQYF,TGTGCCAGCAGCTTATCGAGAGGGTCTAAAAACATTCAGTACTTC
.,TRBJ2-1,TRBV29-1,.,CSVEGNEQFF,TGCAGCGTTGAAGGGAATGAGCAGTTCTTC